Sequencing of this TCR beta chain was carried out in a study of blood T cell repertoires in COVID-19. On the study more broadly: Whether acute or convalescent, the COVID-19 samples came from the United States, Italy and Spain. Sample material is recorded as cDNA or gDNA derived from T cells, B-cell-depleted T cells, or PBMCs.

Authors' processing steps: For nucleated cells, counts were estimated from reference gene primer amplification. Clones were sequenced by immunoSEQ multiplex PCR, and TCRdb holds only the in-frame ones, with some missing. From that table come the V and J calls and clone size; the DNA was used to work out D and trimming. Found here are more than 75,000 clones, more than 70% of them singletons; the top ten hold approximately 14%. Germline CDR1 and CDR2: SGHNT and YENEEA. CDR3 size: 15 residues. Regarding this clone: A junction end diverges from the germline sequence, so it may reflect a read error.

The TCR comes from a woman in her 70s with acute or convalescent COVID-19. V gene TRBV11-3 combines with J gene TRBJ2-2; 8 positions agree with TRBD1. The sample was peripheral blood. CDR3 region: CVSSLRQGSTGELFF. The CDR3 DNA sequence: TGTGTCAGCAGCTTGCGACAGGGGAGCACCGGGGAGCTGTTTTTT.